The rows below give T cell receptor beta chains drawn from one sample of a study of control samples from healthy donors and cancer patients. Here immunoSEQ multiplex PCR was the method, and the copy in TCRdb shows in-frame clones only, minus some. The sample holds 110,000 to 150,000 clones, approximately 94% seen once. Sequencing was carried out using blood. The origin of the receptors is a middle-aged man in good health. Both conserved end residues are part of each CDR3. D genes are given only for firm matches. Clone size is not always given. Where it is, it says once, few, many or a class for expanded clones.

TRBJ2-1,-,-,TRBV5-1,TGCGCCAGCACTCATACGGGCGGGACCTACAATGAGCAGTTCTTC,CASTHTGGTYNEQFF
TRBJ1-1,-,-,TRBV9,TGTGCCAGCAGCGTAGAACAGGCGAACACTGAAGCTTTCTTT,CASSVEQANTEAFF
TRBJ1-1,-,-,TRBV9,TGTGCCAGCAGCGTATTTACGACATCCGAAGCTTTCTTT,CASSVFTTSEAFF
TRBJ2-3,-,-,TRBV12-3/TRBV12-4,TGTGCCAGCAGTTTGTTAACAGATACGCAGTATTTT,CASSLLTDTQYF
TRBJ2-6,-,-,TRBV4-2,TGTGCCAGCAGCCGGGGGGGCGGTTCTGGGGCCAACGTCCTGACTTTC,CASSRGGGSGANVLTF
TRBJ1-5,-,-,TRBV15,TGTGCCACCAGCAGAGGTTCGTCCCCGTCCCAGCATTTT,CATSRGSSPSQHF
TRBJ2-5,-,-,TRBV7-9,TGTGCCAGCAGCTTAGCAGGGGTTAGGGAGACCCAGTACTTC,CASSLAGVRETQYF
TRBJ2-7,-,-,TRBV19,TGTGCCGTTTATGTACAGGGCCACGAGCAGTACTTC,CAVYVQGHEQYF
TRBJ1-2,-,TRBD1,TRBV6-6,TGTGCCAGCAGTTACAGGACAGGGGTGGGCTATGGCTACACCTTC,CASSYRTGVGYGYTF
TRBJ1-4,-,-,TRBV5-4,TGTGCCAGCAGCTTGAAACTTAGGGGACTGAGTGAAAAACTGTTTTTT,CASSLKLRGLSEKLFF
TRBJ1-6,-,-,TRBV27,TGTGCCAGCAGTTTAGGTGGCAGGACACCCCTCCACTTT,CASSLGGRTPLHF
TRBJ1-4,-,-,TRBV7-7,TGTGCTAGCAGCCTCGCGATCGGGGATGAAAAACTGTTTTTT,CASSLAIGDEKLFF
TRBJ2-3,-,-,TRBV3-1/TRBV3-2,TGTGCCAGCAGCCCCTTAGGACGGATTAGCACAGATACGCAGTATTTT,CASSPLGRISTDTQYF
TRBJ2-7,once,TRBD1,TRBV6-5,TGTGCCAGCAGACCCCAACGACAGGGGGCCTACGAGCAGTACTTC,CASRPQRQGAYEQYF
TRBJ2-7,once,-,TRBV5-1,TGCGCCAGCAGCTTGACAGGGAGGGGCGAGCAGTACTTC,CASSLTGRGEQYF
TRBJ2-5,-,TRBD2,TRBV12-3/TRBV12-4,TGTGCCAGCAGTTTAATGGGGGGGTACACCCAGTACTTC,CASSLMGGYTQYF